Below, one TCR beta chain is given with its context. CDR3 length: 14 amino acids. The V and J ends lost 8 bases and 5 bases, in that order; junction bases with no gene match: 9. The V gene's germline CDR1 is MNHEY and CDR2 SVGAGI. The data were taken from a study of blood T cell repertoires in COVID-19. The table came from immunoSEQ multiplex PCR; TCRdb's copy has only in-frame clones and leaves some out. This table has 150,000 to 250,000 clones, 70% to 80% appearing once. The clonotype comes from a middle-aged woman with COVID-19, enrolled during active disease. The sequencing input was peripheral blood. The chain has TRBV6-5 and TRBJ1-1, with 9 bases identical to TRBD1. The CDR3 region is CASDIQGARTEAFF. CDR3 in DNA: TGTGCCAGCGACATACAGGGGGCGAGGACTGAAGCTTTCTTT.